Presented here are 10 T cell receptor beta chains from one specimen sequenced in a study of graft-versus-host responses after intestinal transplantation. Their target antigens are unknown. Measured with immunoSEQ multiplex PCR; TCRdb has only the in-frame clones, and not every one. The sample carries roughly 130,000 clones, 92% recorded once. Here the sequenced sample was unstimulated CD4+ T cells sorted from spleen or lymph node cells, taken before intestinal transplant. The receptors originated from a human donor who received an intestinal transplant.

This sequence joins TRBV28 and TRBJ1-1; TRBD1 matches 7 bases. CDR1 MDHEN and CDR2 SYDVKM come from the germline V gene. This CDR3 is built from 17 residues. With V trimmed by 6 bases and J by 2 bases, 15 bases remained unmatched. The CDR3 protein is CASRPISPGTANTEAFF. The CDR3 DNA reads as TGTGCCAGCAGGCCTATCTCCCCCGGGACAGCTAACACTGAAGCTTTCTTT.

The chain carries TRBV25-1 and TRBJ1-1; D not certain. This CDR3 has 15 amino acids. Between the trimmed V and J ends, which lost 1 base and 4 bases, there was a span of 13 bases. Germline assignment: CDR1 MGHDK and CDR2 SYGVNS. The CDR3 nucleotides are TGTGCCAGCAGTGAATCGGGAGAGGGTCTCACTGAAGCTTTCTTT. Translated, it gives CASSESGEGLTEAFF.

This chain connects TRBV19 to TRBJ2-1; possibly TRBD2 for D (6 bases). The germline V gene encodes CDR1 LNHDA and CDR2 SQIVND (reference sequence). Trimming left V 9 bases short and J 7 bases short, with 10 bases between. The CDR3 runs 11 residues. CDR3 in amino acids: CASESGNEQFF. The CDR3 DNA reads as TGTGCCAGCGAGAGCGGGAATGAGCAGTTCTTC. Using reference TRBV19 and TRBJ2-1 for the parts outside the CDR3, the full variable domain is DGGITQSPKYLFRKEGQNVTLSCEQNLNHDAMYWYRQDPGQGLRLIYYSQIVNDFQKGDIAEGYSVSREKKESFPLTVTSAQKNPTAFYLCASESGNEQFFGPGTRLTVL.

This rearrangement joins TRBV5-1 to TRBJ2-7; 9 bases align to TRBD1. V lost 4 bases to trimming and J lost 3 bases; unmatched junction nucleotides: 5. The CDR3 extends over 14 amino acids. Germline V gives CDR1 SGHRS, CDR2 YFSETQ. CDR3 loop: CASSPGQGIYEQYF. The CDR3 DNA follows: TGCGCCAGCAGCCCGGGACAGGGCATCTACGAGCAGTACTTC.

This clone appeared a single time. The CDR3 nucleotides read TGTGCCAGCAGCCAGGGGGCCTCGATTCTCACAGATACGCAGTATTTT. This gives the protein CASSQGASILTDTQYF. V and J are TRBV7-9 and TRBJ2-3; 8 bases are a match to TRBD1. The V and J ends lost 5 bases and 2 bases, in that order; junction bases with no gene match: 9. CDR1 and CDR2 (germline): SEHNR, FQNEAQ (reference sequence). The CDR3 consists of 16 residues. The variable domain in full, with the rest retrieved from reference TRBV7-9 and TRBJ2-3, is DTGVSQNPRHKITKRGQNVTFRCDPISEHNRLYWYRQTLGQGPEFLTYFQNEAQLEKSRLLSDRFSAERPKGSFSTLEIQRTEQGDSAMYLCASSQGASILTDTQYFGPGTRLTVL.

The CDR3 sequence is CASSLGLTSGRGEQYF. Here the CDR3 DNA reads TGTGCCAGCAGCTTGGGGCTTACTAGCGGGAGGGGCGAGCAGTACTTC. This rearrangement joins TRBV5-4 to TRBJ2-7, with 13 bases matching TRBD2. The germline V gene encodes CDR1 SGHNT and CDR2 YYREEE (reference sequence). This CDR3 comprises 16 residues. The ends lost 0 bases at V and 6 bases at J; junction bases unmatched: 6.

This clone has only one observation. The genes are TRBV28 and TRBJ2-7, with TRBD2 matching 9 bases. With 8 bases clipped from V and 2 bases from J, the junction kept 4 bases outside the gene matches. CDR3 length equals 13 residues. CDR1 and CDR2 (germline): MDHEN, SYDVKM. CDR3 coding DNA: TGTGCCAGCCTAGCGGGACCCCCCTACGAGCAGTACTTC. Translated: CASLAGPPYEQYF.

The V and J genes are TRBV7-3 and TRBJ1-1, with 7 positions matching TRBD1. With V trimmed by 5 bases and J by 6 bases, 6 bases remained unmatched. The CDR3 length is 13 residues. The germline V gene encodes CDR1 SGHTA and CDR2 FQGTGA. The CDR3 DNA reads TGTGCCAGCAGCGAGGACAGGTTGGCTGAAGCTTTCTTT. This gives the protein CASSEDRLAEAFF.

The V gene is TRBV25-1, the J gene TRBJ1-5, with TRBD1 matching 7 bases. Germline V gene data show CDR1 as MGHDK and CDR2 as SYGVNS. This CDR3 contains 13 residues. The J segment lost 3 bases and the V segment lost 6 bases, leaving 2 bases of the junction unmatched. CDR3 sequence reads: CASRQGPNQPQHF. DNA for the CDR3: TGTGCCAGCAGACAGGGGCCCAATCAGCCCCAGCATTTT.

The chain carries TRBV28 and TRBJ1-2; D is undetermined. CDR3 length: 11 amino acids. Germline V gene lookup returns CDR1 MDHEN and CDR2 SYDVKM. The germline V and J ends were trimmed by 5 bases and 7 bases, with 8 bases remaining between them. CDR3 amino acids: CASSPLSGYTF. CDR3 nucleotide sequence: TGTGCCAGCAGTCCCCTTAGTGGCTACACCTTC.